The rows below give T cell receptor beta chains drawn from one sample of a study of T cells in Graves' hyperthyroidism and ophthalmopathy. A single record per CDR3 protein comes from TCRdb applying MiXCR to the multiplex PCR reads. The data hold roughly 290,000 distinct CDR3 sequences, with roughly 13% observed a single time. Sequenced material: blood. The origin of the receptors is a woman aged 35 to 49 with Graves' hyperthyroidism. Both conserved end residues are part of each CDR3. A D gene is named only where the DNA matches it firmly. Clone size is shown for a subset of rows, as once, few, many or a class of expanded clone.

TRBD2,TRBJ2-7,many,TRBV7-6,CASSLAGTSGNEQYF,TGTGCCAGCAGCTTAGCGGGGACTAGCGGGAACGAGCAGTACTTC
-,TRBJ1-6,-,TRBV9,CASSADTKEGSPLHF,TGTGCCAGCAGCGCCGATACGAAGGAGGGGTCACCCCTCCACTTT
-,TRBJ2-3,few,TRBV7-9,CASSPGPKIQTDTQYF,TGTGCCAGCAGCCCGGGACCCAAAATACAGACGGATACGCAGTATTTT
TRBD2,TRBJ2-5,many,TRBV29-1,CSAAGGEETQYF,TGCAGCGCCGCGGGGGGGGAAGAGACCCAGTACTTC
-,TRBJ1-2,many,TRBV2,CASSPGGLNYGYTF,TGTGCCAGCAGTCCCGGGGGGCTGAACTATGGCTACACCTTC
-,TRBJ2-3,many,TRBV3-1,CASSQEFADTQYF,TGTGCCAGCAGCCAAGAGTTCGCAGATACGCAGTATTTT
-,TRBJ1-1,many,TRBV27,CASRRQGNPEAFF,TGTGCCAGCAGGCGTCAGGGAAACCCTGAAGCTTTCTTT
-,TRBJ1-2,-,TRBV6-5,CASSYGLKGAYGYTF,TGTGCCAGCAGTTACGGCCTGAAAGGAGCCTATGGCTACACCTTC
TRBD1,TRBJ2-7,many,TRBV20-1,CSARKGTGGYEQYF,TGCAGTGCCAGAAAAGGGACAGGGGGCTACGAGCAGTACTTC
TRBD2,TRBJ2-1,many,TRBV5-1,CASSLELAGDNEQFF,TGCGCCAGCAGCTTGGAACTAGCGGGGGACAATGAGCAGTTCTTC
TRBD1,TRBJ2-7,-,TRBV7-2,CASSFGQGTFYEQYF,TGTGCCAGCAGCTTCGGACAGGGGACTTTCTACGAGCAGTACTTC
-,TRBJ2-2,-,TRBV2,CASSEGLGRNTGELFF,TGTGCCAGCAGTGAAGGTTTAGGGAGGAACACCGGGGAGCTGTTTTTT
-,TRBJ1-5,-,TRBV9,CASSQSYSNQPQHF,TGTGCCAGCAGCCAGAGTTATAGCAATCAGCCCCAGCATTTT
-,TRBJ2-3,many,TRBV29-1,CSVEGGDTQYF,TGCAGCGTTGAAGGTGGAGATACGCAGTATTTT
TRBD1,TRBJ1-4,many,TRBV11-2,CASSADRGTSNEKLFF,TGTGCCAGCAGCGCGGACAGGGGGACATCTAATGAAAAACTGTTTTTT
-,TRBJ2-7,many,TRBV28,CASSSTWAHGSLYEQYF,TGTGCCAGCAGTTCCACTTGGGCGCACGGTTCTCTATACGAGCAGTACTTC